These 26 T cell receptor beta chains came from one sample sequenced in a study of blood T cell repertoires in COVID-19. The repertoire was sequenced with immunoSEQ multiplex PCR; TCRdb's copy has only in-frame clones and lacks some. Among more than 95,000 clones listed, roughly 80% were seen once. The sample was peripheral blood. These receptors all stem from a human donor in a cohort sampled during active COVID-19.

This sequence joins TRBV24-1 and TRBJ2-1, with 8 bases identical to TRBD2. The CDR3 loop spans 16 amino acids. J gave up 4 bases and V 10 bases, and 14 bases lay outside the gene matches. Germline CDR1 KGHDR, CDR2 SFDVKD. CDR3 sequence: CATPDSAERGYNEQFF. The CDR3 nucleotides read TGTGCCACACCAGATTCCGCCGAGCGGGGGTACAATGAGCAGTTCTTC.

This chain connects TRBV24-1 to TRBJ2-7; TRBD1 agrees at 10 bases. The ends lost 4 bases at V and 5 bases at J; junction bases unmatched: 16. Per the germline V gene, CDR1 is KGHDR and CDR2 is SFDVKD. The CDR3 contains 18 residues. Here the CDR3 DNA reads TGTGCCACCAGTGAATGGAAGACAGGGGGCGCTGAGGTCCACGAGCAGTACTTC. Residues: CATSEWKTGGAEVHEQYF.

The CDR3 loop is CASSYLGTGGVNYGYTF. The CDR3, as DNA: TGTGCCAGCAGTTACTTGGGGACAGGGGGCGTCAACTATGGCTACACCTTC. This rearrangement joins TRBV6-2 or TRBV6-3 to TRBJ1-2, with TRBD1 matching over 12 bases. Per germline, CDR1 MNHEY and CDR2 SVGEGT. This CDR3 has 17 residues. V lost 1 base to trimming and J lost 2 bases; unmatched junction nucleotides: 5.

V and J are TRBV9 and TRBJ1-4, with 9 bases identical to TRBD1. This CDR3 contains 15 residues. Germline-derived CDR1 and CDR2 are SGDLS and YYNGEE. V trimming: 4 bases; J trimming: 7 bases; junction bases outside the gene matches: 8. The CDR3, as DNA: TGTGCCAGCAGCTCGGTCGGGACAGGGCTTGAAAAACTGTTTTTT. Its protein product is CASSSVGTGLEKLFF.

This chain joins TRBV2 and TRBJ1-3; D is ambiguous. Trimming stripped 7 bases from V and 1 base from J, with 14 bases between. The CDR3 has 15 amino acids. Germline V gene data show CDR1 as SNHLY and CDR2 as FYNNEI. CDR3 loop: CASNRGSTSGNTIYF. CDR3 nucleotides: TGTGCCAGCAACCGCGGCAGCACTTCTGGAAACACCATATATTTT.

The chain recombines TRBV7-9 with TRBJ1-1; TRBD1 matches at 8 bases. The CDR3 runs 14 residues. Germline V lookup: CDR1 SEHNR, CDR2 FQNEAQ (reference sequence). The junction had 6 bases not matched to a gene; V was cut back by 4 bases and J by 5 bases. Here the CDR3 reads CASSYRQGKTEAFF. The CDR3 DNA follows: TGTGCCAGCAGCTACCGACAGGGGAAAACTGAAGCTTTCTTT.

The genes are TRBV5-6 and TRBJ2-7; the match to TRBD1 covers 9 bases. V dropped 4 bases and J dropped 3; count of bases not matched to a gene: 8. The CDR3 length is 15 residues. Germline values: CDR1 SGHDT, CDR2 YYEEEE. The CDR3 DNA is TGTGCCAGCAGCCTTGGACAGGGGCGAATCTACGAGCAGTACTTC. Amino acid sequence: CASSLGQGRIYEQYF.

The chain joins TRBV5-4 to TRBJ2-5, with D possibly being TRBD1 (7 bases). The germline CDR1 and CDR2 sequences are SGHNT and YYREEE (reference sequence). V lost 0 bases to trimming and J lost 4 bases, with 19 bases between them. This CDR3 has 17 residues. CDR3 nucleotide sequence: TGTGCCAGCAGCTTGGGTGGAGGGGGCGCATCGGGAGAGACCCAGTACTTC. Translating gives CASSLGGGGASGETQYF.

This rearrangement joins TRBV2 to TRBJ1-2; D call uncertain. The CDR3 totals 14 residues. Per germline, CDR1 SNHLY and CDR2 FYNNEI. The V gene lost 6 bases and the J gene lost 0 bases, with 11 bases spanning the gap. The DNA of the CDR3 is TGTGCCAGCAGCATCTCAGGATCTAACTATGGCTACACCTTC. It translates to CASSISGSNYGYTF.

CDR3 DNA: TGTGCGGGGAGGGTGCGCCTTGGTACCGGGGAGCTGTTTTTT. Translated, it gives CAGRVRLGTGELFF. The chain is built from TRBV6-5 and TRBJ2-2, with TRBD2 matching over 7 bases. Germline lookup yields CDR1 MNHEY and CDR2 SVGAGI. This CDR3 has 14 residues.

This clone was seen only a few times. CDR3 amino acids: CASRTGINQPQHF. DNA for the CDR3: TGTGCCAGCAGAACAGGGATTAATCAGCCCCAGCATTTT. This chain uses TRBV2 with TRBJ1-5; D is perhaps TRBD1 (6 bases). The V gene lost 6 bases and the J gene lost 4 bases, with 10 bases spanning the gap. The CDR3 length is 13 residues. Germline V gene lookup returns CDR1 SNHLY and CDR2 FYNNEI.

This clone was counted a single time. V gene TRBV5-6 combines with J gene TRBJ1-1, with TRBD1 matching over 8 bases. The CDR3 covers 14 residues. The J segment lost 5 bases and the V segment lost 4 bases, leaving 7 bases of the junction unmatched. Germline CDR1 reads SGHDT; CDR2 reads YYEEEE. Here the CDR3 DNA reads TGTGCCAGCAGCGCTGGACAGGGAAGAACTGAAGCTTTCTTT. Its translation is CASSAGQGRTEAFF.

The V gene is TRBV3-1 (or the pseudogene TRBV3-2), the J gene TRBJ2-3, with TRBD1 identical over 7 bases. Per the germline V gene, CDR1 is LGHDT and CDR2 is YNNKEL (reference sequence). Trimming took 2 bases from V and 6 from J; bases not matched to a gene: 5. The CDR3 contains 14 residues. The CDR3 DNA reads as TGTGCCAGCAGCCAACGACAGGGTGGTGATACGCAGTATTTT. Its protein is CASSQRQGGDTQYF.

This chain uses TRBV14 with TRBJ2-1, with 10 nucleotides matching TRBD1. V was pared by 8 bases and J by 6 bases, with 10 bases of the junction left unmatched. This CDR3 has 15 amino acids. Germline assignment: CDR1 SGHDN and CDR2 FVKESK. The CDR3 reads CASVRDRGVLNEQFF. The DNA for the CDR3 is TGTGCCAGCGTCCGGGACAGGGGTGTTCTCAATGAGCAGTTCTTC.

This chain uses TRBV6-5 with TRBJ2-2; 7 bases are shared with TRBD2. This CDR3 contains 15 residues. The trim removed 5 bases at V and 5 bases at J, leaving 8 bases unmatched. CDR1 is MNHEY and CDR2 is SVGAGI in the germline V gene. Written as DNA, the CDR3 is TGTGCCAGCAGTATAGCGGGTACGAGGACCGGGGAGCTGTTTTTT. This sequence encodes CASSIAGTRTGELFF.

The V gene is TRBV27, the J gene TRBJ2-7; TRBD1 agrees at 9 bases. The CDR3 runs 14 residues. Per the germline V gene, CDR1 is MNHEY and CDR2 is SMNVEV (reference sequence). The ends lost 5 bases at V and 3 bases at J; junction bases unmatched: 5. CDR3 in amino acids: CASSQGTGYYEQYF. In nucleotides, the CDR3 is TGTGCCAGCAGTCAAGGGACAGGGTACTACGAGCAGTACTTC.

The CDR3 DNA reads as TGTGCCAGCAGCGTTACACGGGTGTACACTGAAGCTTTCTTT. The encoded protein is CASSVTRVYTEAFF. The J gene is TRBJ1-1, the V gene TRBV7-9, with D unresolved. CDR3 size: 14 residues. Trimming stripped 5 bases from V and 3 bases from J, with 13 bases between. Germline CDR1 is SEHNR and CDR2 is FQNEAQ (reference sequence). The variable domain in full, completed from reference TRBV7-9 and TRBJ1-1, reads DTGVSQNPRHKITKRGQNVTFRCDPISEHNRLYWYRQTLGQGPEFLTYFQNEAQLEKSRLLSDRFSAERPKGSFSTLEIQRTEQGDSAMYLCASSVTRVYTEAFFGQGTRLTVV.

This chain joins TRBV5-4 and TRBJ1-6; 8 bases agree with TRBD1. J lost 7 bases, V lost 3 bases, and 12 bases had no gene match. CDR3 length: 17 residues. CDR1 and CDR2 from the germline V gene are SGHNT and YYREEE (reference sequence). The CDR3 bases are TGTGCCAGCAGCTCGGGCCAGGGGGCGAGTACAAATTCACCCCTCCACTTT. Translating gives CASSSGQGASTNSPLHF.

V and J are TRBV7-2 and TRBJ2-1; no reliable D call. Germline lookup yields CDR1 SGHTA and CDR2 FQGNSA. V gave up 1 base and J gave up 13 bases, with 11 bases separating them. The length of the CDR3 is 12 residues. CDR3 coding DNA: TGTGCCAGCAGCTTAGTAGCCACCACTCAGTTCTTC. As protein: CASSLVATTQFF.

V usage is TRBV5-5 and J usage is TRBJ2-5, with 9 bases lining up with TRBD2. This CDR3 is 16 amino acids long. Germline V gene sequence: CDR1 SGHKS, CDR2 YYEKEE (reference sequence). V dropped 2 bases and J dropped 2; count of bases not matched to a gene: 7. This chain's CDR3 is CASSFLGGGGQETQYF. The CDR3 DNA follows: TGTGCCAGCAGCTTCCTAGGCGGGGGGGGTCAAGAGACCCAGTACTTC.

V and J are TRBV5-1 and TRBJ2-6; TRBD1 matches 7 bases. Germline CDR1 SGHRS, CDR2 YFSETQ. Germline trimming cut 5 bases from V and 1 base from J; bases unmatched to any gene: 9. This CDR3 region has 17 residues. The CDR3 reads CASRLGGVNSGANVLTF. The CDR3 DNA sequence: TGCGCCAGCAGGTTAGGGGGCGTTAATTCTGGGGCCAACGTCCTGACTTTC.

The chain carries TRBV2 and TRBJ2-1; 7 bases align to TRBD2. The CDR3 spans 15 residues. From germline, CDR1 is SNHLY and CDR2 FYNNEI. The ends lost 3 bases at V and 4 bases at J; junction bases unmatched: 6. CDR3 bases: TGTGCCAGCAGTGAGTCGTGGCGGGGGTACAATGAGCAGTTCTTC. Its translation is CASSESWRGYNEQFF.

V usage is TRBV5-4 and J usage is TRBJ1-4; D gene unclear. Looked up from germline, CDR1 is SGHNT and CDR2 is YYREEE (reference sequence). Trimming cost V 5 bases and J 7 bases, with 9 bases left between them. The CDR3 is 12 amino acids. The CDR3 sequence: CASSPRGEKLFF. In DNA, the CDR3 is TGTGCCAGCAGTCCGAGAGGTGAAAAACTGTTTTTT.

The genes are TRBV12-3 or TRBV12-4 and TRBJ1-2; possibly TRBD1 for D (6 bases). V lost 5 bases, J lost 12 bases, and 16 bases lay in between. The CDR3 sequence is 12 residues long. CDR3 in amino acids: CASSRTDLLNTF. Written as DNA, the CDR3 is TGTGCCAGCAGTCGGACAGACCTCCTTAACACCTTC.

V is TRBV6-5 and J is TRBJ1-1; tentatively, D is TRBD1 (6 bases). Germline loops: CDR1 MNHEY, CDR2 SVGAGI. The CDR3 contains 12 residues. The ends were cut back, 10 bases at V and 4 bases at J, with 13 bases in the middle. CDR3 sequence: CATERTATEAFF. The CDR3 DNA is TGTGCCACCGAGAGGACAGCCACTGAAGCTTTCTTT.

The CDR3 sequence is CASSLPGGGARVDTF. The CDR3 nucleotides are TGTGCCAGCAGCTTGCCGGGTGGAGGGGCAAGGGTGGACACCTTC. This chain uses TRBV5-6 with TRBJ1-2; tentative D call: TRBD1 (5 bases). Trimming shortened V by 1 base and J by 12 bases, and 22 bases separated the two germline ends. The germline CDR1 and CDR2 sequences are SGHDT and YYEEEE. The CDR3 has 15 residues.